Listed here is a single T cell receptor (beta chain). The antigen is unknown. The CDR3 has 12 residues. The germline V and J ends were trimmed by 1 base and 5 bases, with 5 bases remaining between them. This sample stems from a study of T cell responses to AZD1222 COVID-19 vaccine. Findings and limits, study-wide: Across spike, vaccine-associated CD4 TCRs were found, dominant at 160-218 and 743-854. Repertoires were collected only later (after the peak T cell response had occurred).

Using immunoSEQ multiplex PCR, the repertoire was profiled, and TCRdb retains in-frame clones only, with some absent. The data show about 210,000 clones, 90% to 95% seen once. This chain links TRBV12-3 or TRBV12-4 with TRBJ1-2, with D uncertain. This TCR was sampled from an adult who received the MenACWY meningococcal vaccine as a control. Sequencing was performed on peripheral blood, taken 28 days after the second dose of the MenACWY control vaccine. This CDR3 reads CASSLGQYGYTF. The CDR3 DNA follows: TGTGCCAGCAGTTTAGGGCAGTATGGCTACACCTTC.